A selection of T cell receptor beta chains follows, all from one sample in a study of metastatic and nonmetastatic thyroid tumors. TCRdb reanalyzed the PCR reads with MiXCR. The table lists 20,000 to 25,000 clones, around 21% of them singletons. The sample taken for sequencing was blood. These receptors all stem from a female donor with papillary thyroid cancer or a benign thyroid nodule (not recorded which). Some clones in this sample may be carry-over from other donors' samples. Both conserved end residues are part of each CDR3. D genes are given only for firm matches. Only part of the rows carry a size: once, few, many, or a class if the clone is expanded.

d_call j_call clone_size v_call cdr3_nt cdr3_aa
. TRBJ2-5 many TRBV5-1 TGCGCCAGCAGCTTGGATATGGGGAATGGAGCAACAAGCACCCAGTACTTC CASSLDMGNGATSTQYF
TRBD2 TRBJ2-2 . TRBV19 TGTGCCAGTAGTACCCATACTAGCGGGGGAGCCGGTGAGCTGTTTTTT CASSTHTSGGAGELFF
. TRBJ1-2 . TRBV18 TGTGCCAGCTCACCTAACCTCGACAGGAGCTATGGCTACACCTTC CASSPNLDRSYGYTF
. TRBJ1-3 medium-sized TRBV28 TGTGCCAGCAGGCGACAGGTCTCTGGAAACACCATATATTTT CASRRQVSGNTIYF
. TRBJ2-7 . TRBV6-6 TGTGCCAGCAGTTACTCGGGAGACAGAGACTACGAGCAGTACTTC CASSYSGDRDYEQYF
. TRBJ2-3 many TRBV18 TGTGCCAGCTCTCATGGGGACGATACGCAGTATTTT CASSHGDDTQYF
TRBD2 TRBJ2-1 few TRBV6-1 TGTGGCAGGCTCCTAGCGGGAGACTACAATGAGCAGTTCTTC CGRLLAGDYNEQFF
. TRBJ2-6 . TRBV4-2 TGTGCCAGCAGCCAAGAAATTGGTTACTCTGGGGCCAACGTCCTGACTTTC CASSQEIGYSGANVLTF
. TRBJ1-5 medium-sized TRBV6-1 TGTGCCAGCAGTGAAGTGTCGGGTCAGCCCCAGCATTTT CASSEVSGQPQHF
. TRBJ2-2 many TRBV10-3 TGTGCCATCAGTGAGGGAGGGGCAGGCACCGGGGAGCTGTTTTTT CAISEGGAGTGELFF
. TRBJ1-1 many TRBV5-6 TGTGCCAGCAGCTTGGCCAGGGATGAAGCTTTCTTT CASSLARDEAFF
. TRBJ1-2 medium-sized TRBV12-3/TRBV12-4 TGTGCCAGCAGTTTAGCGGAAAGTAACTATGGCTACACCTTC CASSLAESNYGYTF
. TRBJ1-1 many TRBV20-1 TGCAGTGCTTTTGGGAGGGGCACTGAAGCTTTCTTT CSAFGRGTEAFF
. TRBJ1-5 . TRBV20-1 TGCAGTGCTAGAGATGAAGGCAGTGGGTATCAGCCCCAGCATTTT CSARDEGSGYQPQHF
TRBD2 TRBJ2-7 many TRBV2 TGTGCCAGCAGTGTAAGTGCGGGAGGCTTTAGCTACGAGCAGTACTTC CASSVSAGGFSYEQYF
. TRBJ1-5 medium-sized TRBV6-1 TGTGCCAGCAGCCTAAGGTTAAATCAGCCCCAGCATTTT CASSLRLNQPQHF
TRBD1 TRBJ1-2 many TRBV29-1 TGCAGCGTTGAAGATCACCGGACAGGGGGAGACTTGAACTATGGCTACACCTTC CSVEDHRTGGDLNYGYTF
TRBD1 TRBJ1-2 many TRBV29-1 TGCAGCGTTTACATGGGACAGGGCGTGGATATCTATGGCTACACCTTC CSVYMGQGVDIYGYTF
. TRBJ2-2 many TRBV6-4 TGTGCCAGCAGTGACGATCCGGGTAGCACCGGGGAGCTGTTTTTT CASSDDPGSTGELFF
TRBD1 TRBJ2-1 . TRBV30 TGTGCCTGGAGTGAGGGACAGGGGATGAGGGAGCAGTTCTTC CAWSEGQGMREQFF
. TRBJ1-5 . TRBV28 TGTGCCAGTATAAGATGGGGGGCTGTCCAGCCCCAGCATTTT CASIRWGAVQPQHF
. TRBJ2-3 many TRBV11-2 TGTGCCAGCAGCCTCAGTTTCGGAGTGGGAGACACAGATACGCAGTATTTT CASSLSFGVGDTDTQYF